This TCR beta chain was retrieved from a study of cytomegalovirus exposure and HLA in healthy donors. PCR primers comprised 60 Vbeta and 13 Jbeta primers. TCRdb's copy holds only in-frame clones and misses some; the assay was immunoSEQ multiplex PCR. There are fewer than 100,000 clones in the sample, with 0.45% to 0.7% held by the top ten. Findings and caveats of the study: Beyond CMV serostatus, there was no information to go on about immune exposure. Earlier analysis looked at TCR beta V segments, and most were productive about 87% or about 30% of the time. An ancestry cluster, one associated with Asian ancestry, reportedly showed fewer N-insertions than the approximately 700-donor mean in a later analysis.

CDR3 length: 15 residues. With 4 bases clipped from V and 2 bases from J, the junction kept 5 bases outside the gene matches. The germline V gene encodes CDR1 LNHDA and CDR2 SQIVND (reference sequence). With respect to this clone: Its antigen remains unknown.

The J gene is TRBJ2-7, the V gene TRBV19; 10 nucleotides match TRBD1. Sequences were obtained from PBMCs. The source of this sequence is a man aged 50-59 years in good health and CMV-seronegative. CDR3: CASSNSGTGAYEQYF. The DNA of the CDR3 is TGTGCCAGTAGTAACTCCGGGACAGGGGCCTACGAGCAGTACTTC.